A single sample gave rise to the 7 T cell receptor beta chains below, sequenced in a study of T-cell memory formation after mild COVID-19. TCRdb used MiXCR to reprocess the 5' RACE reads, holding one entry per CDR3 protein. The repertoire holds about 130,000 distinct CDR3 sequences, with 5% to 6.5% as singletons. The sample consisted of PBMCs or a T cell subset sorted from them (not recorded which). The receptors originated from an adult woman who had mild COVID-19 (a few samples of this study predate the infection). Cell type and time point are not known.

This clonotype has at least ten counts. The J gene is TRBJ2-2, the V gene TRBV7-9, with D tentatively TRBD1 or TRBD2 (5 bases each). The V end was cut by 7 bases, the J end by 2 bases, with 17 bases between. Germline V gives CDR1 SEHNR, CDR2 FQNEAQ (reference sequence). CDR3 size: 16 residues. The CDR3 region has the DNA TGTGCCAGCACCAGGGCTCGGGAAATAAACACCGGGGAGCTGTTTTTT. Translation gives CASTRAREINTGELFF. Supplemented by reference TRBV7-9 and TRBJ2-2, the full variable domain reads DTGVSQNPRHKITKRGQNVTFRCDPISEHNRLYWYRQTLGQGPEFLTYFQNEAQLEKSRLLSDRFSAERPKGSFSTLEIQRTEQGDSAMYLCASTRAREINTGELFFGEGSRLTVL.

Only a few counts were recorded for this clonotype. No DNA is shown, since the ends of the CDR3 on it are uncertain; the CDR3 is the one TCRdb lists. CDR3 sequence reads: CASRRSTSGKNIQYF. V and J are TRBV12-3 or TRBV12-4 and TRBJ2-4. The CDR3 numbers 15 amino acids, ends counted.

This clonotype has a handful of counts. The V gene is TRBV6-1, the J gene TRBJ1-4, with D maybe TRBD1 (5 bases). Between the trimmed V and J ends, which lost 3 bases and 8 bases, there was a span of 13 bases. Germline CDR1 MNHNS, CDR2 SASEGT. CDR3 length: 14 residues. CDR3 DNA: TGTGCCAGCAGTGACGGGGCGGCGCGGGAAAAACTGTTTTTT. Encoded protein: CASSDGAAREKLFF.

The V gene is TRBV11-3, the J gene TRBJ2-6; 11 nucleotides line up with TRBD2. From germline, CDR1 is SGHNT and CDR2 YENEEA. V lost 1 base, J lost 3 bases, and 5 bases stayed unmatched. CDR3 length: 18 amino acids. The CDR3 loop reads CASSLGLAGGLGANVLTF. In DNA, the CDR3 is TGTGCCAGCAGCTTAGGTCTAGCGGGAGGTCTTGGGGCCAACGTCCTGACTTTC.

The CDR3 DNA reads TGTGCCAGTAGGCCGGCAGGAGGAGGTTCCTACGAGCAGTACTTC. The encoded protein is CASRPAGGGSYEQYF. The rearrangement uses TRBV19 and TRBJ2-7, with D maybe TRBD2 (5 bases). From germline, CDR1 is LNHDA and CDR2 SQIVND (reference sequence). Between the trimmed V and J ends, which lost 6 bases and 1 base, there was a span of 16 bases. The CDR3 consists of 15 residues.

The chain combines TRBV14 with TRBJ2-3, with 8 bases fitting TRBD2. Germline CDR1 and CDR2: SGHDN and FVKESK. The CDR3 covers 16 residues. The junction had 9 bases not matched to a gene; V was cut back by 4 bases and J by 3 bases. DNA for the CDR3: TGTGCCAGCAGCCGGGGTAGCGGGACTTTGACAGATACGCAGTATTTT. Translation: CASSRGSGTLTDTQYF.

Many counts were recorded for this clonotype. V gene TRBV12-3 or TRBV12-4 combines with J gene TRBJ2-5; no clear D. The CDR3 extends over 13 amino acids. V was cut by 5 bases and J by 6 bases, with 13 bases left in between. Here the CDR3 DNA reads TGTGCCAGCAGTCTGGGTGCCTACCAGACCCAGTACTTC. Translating gives CASSLGAYQTQYF.